This T cell receptor (beta chain) was profiled in a study of T cell responses to AZD1222 COVID-19 vaccine. Study-wide findings and caveats: Per reports, nearly half of all spike-specific TCRs target regions that are unmutated in variants.

Between the trimmed V and J ends, which lost 3 bases and 6 bases, there was a span of 6 bases. Germline V gene lookup returns CDR1 MDHEN and CDR2 SYDVKM. The CDR3 spans 11 residues. As regards this clone: Its target is not known.

Libraries were prepared by immunoSEQ multiplex PCR; TCRdb keeps only in-frame clonotypes and omits some of them. The sample lists tens of thousands of clones; approximately 79% were seen once. The genes are TRBV28 and TRBJ2-7; no clear D gene. The material sequenced was peripheral blood, taken on day 0 of MenACWY control vaccination. The receptor was derived from an adult in good health. CDR3 DNA: TGTGCCAGCAGTTTGCATCCCGAGCAGTACTTC. Protein: CASSLHPEQYF.